This is a list of T cell receptor beta chains from one sample in a study of shared clonotypes between healthy human individuals. Generated by immunoSEQ multiplex PCR, the TCRdb table keeps only in-frame clones and is missing some. Seen here are approximately 1.5 million clones, roughly 98.5% observed once, and the top ten hold 0.36%. Source material: naive CD4+ T cells sorted from blood. The receptors were sampled from a man younger than 40 in good health. Each CDR3 is given with its conserved first and last residue. The D gene is left open where the match is weak. Expanded clones get a size class; other rows say once, few or many, or leave the size out.

d_call	v_call	j_call	clone_size	cdr3_nt	cdr3_aa
-	TRBV30	TRBJ1-4	-	TGTGCCAGTGACAGCGTTAATGAAAAACTGTTTTTT	CASDSVNEKLFF
TRBD2	TRBV5-4	TRBJ2-7	-	TGTGCCAGCAGCTCCGCGGGAGCCGTAAACGAGCAGTACTTC	CASSSAGAVNEQYF
-	TRBV19	TRBJ1-5	-	TGTGCCAGTAGTAGTTTGCGAACCTATAGCAATCAGCCCCAGCATTTT	CASSSLRTYSNQPQHF
TRBD2	TRBV28	TRBJ2-7	-	TGTGCCAGCGGACGACTAGCGGGAGTCTTCGAGCAGTACTTC	CASGRLAGVFEQYF
TRBD2	TRBV9	TRBJ2-1	-	TGTGCCAGCAGCGCCAGCAGCGGGACTATTTCCTACAATGAGCAGTTCTTC	CASSASSGTISYNEQFF
-	TRBV28	TRBJ1-1	-	TGTGCCAGCAGTTTAACGGCACCCCAGGGTTCAGAAGCTTTCTTT	CASSLTAPQGSEAFF
TRBD1	TRBV6-5	TRBJ1-5	-	TGTGCCAGCAGCCTCAGGGGGGATCAGCCCCAGCATTTT	CASSLRGDQPQHF
-	TRBV28	TRBJ2-3	-	TGTGCCAGCAGTCCGGGACCCACAGATACGCAGTATTTT	CASSPGPTDTQYF
-	TRBV15	TRBJ2-7	-	TGTGCCACCAGCAGAGTCGCAGGGCTGGGGGGCGACGAGCAGTACTTC	CATSRVAGLGGDEQYF
TRBD1	TRBV14	TRBJ2-7	-	TGTGCCAGCAGCATCTCGACAGGGGGATACTACGAGCAGTACTTC	CASSISTGGYYEQYF
TRBD1	TRBV18	TRBJ1-4	-	TGTGCCAGCTCACCAACCAGGGGGGTGAATGAAAAACTGTTTTTT	CASSPTRGVNEKLFF
-	TRBV29-1	TRBJ2-3	-	TGCAGCGTTGAGGTAACAATGACGGATACGCAGTATTTT	CSVEVTMTDTQYF
TRBD1	TRBV7-9	TRBJ2-3	-	TGTGCCAGCAGCTTGGCGGACAGGTCTAGCACAGATACGCAGTATTTT	CASSLADRSSTDTQYF
-	TRBV7-2	TRBJ2-2	once	TGTGCCAGCAGCTTACCGACGGCGAACACCGGGGAGCTGTTTTTT	CASSLPTANTGELFF
-	TRBV7-7	TRBJ2-2	once	TGTGCTAGCAGCCCGAGGGAATCTAAGGGGGAGCTGTTTTTT	CASSPRESKGELFF
-	TRBV10-3	TRBJ1-1	-	TGTGCCATCAGGACGACACACTGGAGGAACACTGAAGCTTTCTTT	CAIRTTHWRNTEAFF
-	TRBV6-1	TRBJ1-3	-	TGTGCCAGCAGCTCCACGGGGATCGGAAACACCATATATTTT	CASSSTGIGNTIYF
TRBD1	TRBV18	TRBJ2-7	-	TGTGCCAGCTCATCTGGACAGGGAATGCGCTACGAGCAGTACTTC	CASSSGQGMRYEQYF
-	TRBV7-8	TRBJ2-7	-	TGTGCCAGCAGCTTCCGCCGCCTTTCCTACGAGCAGTACTTC	CASSFRRLSYEQYF
-	TRBV7-2	TRBJ2-5	-	TGTGCCAGCAGCTTTAATAACCAAGAGACCCAGTACTTC	CASSFNNQETQYF
-	TRBV30	TRBJ1-2	once	TGTGCCTGGAGCGATCAAAGACGCCGCTATGGCTACACCTTC	CAWSDQRRRYGYTF
TRBD1	TRBV28	TRBJ1-5	-	TGTGCCAGCAGCGGTAGGGGGCGTCTCAATCAGCCCCAGCATTTT	CASSGRGRLNQPQHF
-	TRBV7-2	TRBJ1-5	-	TGTGCCAGCAGCTCACAGGGTGGGAGCAATCAGCCCCAGCATTTT	CASSSQGGSNQPQHF
TRBD1	TRBV4-1	TRBJ1-2	-	TGCGCCAGCAGCCAAGAGAGCAGGGGGGGATATGGCTACACCTTC	CASSQESRGGYGYTF
-	TRBV5-1	TRBJ2-1	-	TGCGCCAGCAGCTTGGGGGGACAGGGGCTCCCTAGCGGGGTAAGCAATGAGCAGTTCTTC	CASSLGGQGLPSGVSNEQFF
TRBD2	TRBV19	TRBJ2-7	-	TGTGCCAGTAGTATAGCTCGGGGGGACTACGAGCAGTACTTC	CASSIARGDYEQYF
-	TRBV28	TRBJ1-2	-	TGTGCCAGCAGCCCCCTCACCCTCCCCTTCCCGAGCTACACCTTC	CASSPLTLPFPSYTF
-	TRBV27	TRBJ1-5	-	TGTGCCAGCAGTTTCCACAGCGCTAGCAATCAGCCCCAGCATTTT	CASSFHSASNQPQHF
-	TRBV4-3	TRBJ2-5	-	TGCGCCAGCAGCCAAGACATTTCGGAGACCCAGTACTTC	CASSQDISETQYF
-	TRBV9	TRBJ2-2	-	TGTGCCAGCAGCGTAGAGATCACCGGGGAGCTGTTTTTT	CASSVEITGELFF
TRBD2	TRBV4-2	TRBJ2-5	once	TGTGCCAGCAGCCAAGGACTAGCGCAAGAGACCCAGTACTTC	CASSQGLAQETQYF
-	TRBV5-6	TRBJ1-2	-	TGTGCCAGCAGCTTGAGCTATGGCTACACCTTC	CASSLSYGYTF
-	TRBV6-5	TRBJ1-2	-	TGTGCCAGCAACCGGGGCGCTAACTATGGCTACACCTTC	CASNRGANYGYTF
-	TRBV14	TRBJ2-3	-	TGTGCCAGCAGCCAAGATCGGGGATTCGCGAATACGCAGTATTTT	CASSQDRGFANTQYF
TRBD1	TRBV28	TRBJ2-7	-	TGTGCCAGCAGTTTACGACAGGGGATCTCCTACGAGCAGTACTTC	CASSLRQGISYEQYF
TRBD2	TRBV6-1	TRBJ2-7	-	TGTGCCAGCAGTGCGGGGACTAGCGTAGCCTACGAGCAGTACTTC	CASSAGTSVAYEQYF
TRBD2	TRBV5-4	TRBJ2-2	-	TGTGCCACCCAAGCGGGGGGTGTCACCGGGGAGCTGTTTTTT	CATQAGGVTGELFF
TRBD2	TRBV5-5	TRBJ2-2	-	TGTGCCAGCAGCTCGAGACTAGCGGGGATCACCGGGGAGCTGTTTTTT	CASSSRLAGITGELFF
TRBD2	TRBV6-5	TRBJ2-1	-	TGTGCCAGCAGTTACCTAGCGGGAGCGCTCGCCAATGAGCAGTTCTTC	CASSYLAGALANEQFF
TRBD1	TRBV7-2	TRBJ2-7	-	TGTGCCAGCAGCTACCAGACAGGGGGTCCCTACGAGCAGTACTTC	CASSYQTGGPYEQYF
TRBD1	TRBV5-1	TRBJ2-7	-	TGCGCCAGCAGCTTTTCCCCTGGACAGGGGGGATACGAGCAGTACTTC	CASSFSPGQGGYEQYF
TRBD2	TRBV20-1	TRBJ2-5	-	TGCAGTGCTTTGCGGGAGGAGACCCAGTACTTC	CSALREETQYF
-	TRBV27	TRBJ2-1	-	TGTGCCAGCAGTTCCCGGGACGCCTATGAGCAGTTCTTC	CASSSRDAYEQFF
TRBD2	TRBV7-8	TRBJ2-2	-	TGTGCCAGCAGCTTCTCTAGCGGGAAGGCCGGGGAGCTGTTTTTT	CASSFSSGKAGELFF
-	TRBV4-1	TRBJ1-2	-	TGCGCCAGCAGCCATGTCGGGGGCATGGGCGGCTACACCTTC	CASSHVGGMGGYTF
-	TRBV5-4	TRBJ2-3	-	TGTGCCAGCAGCTCACGCCCAGCGCTACGCACAGATACGCAGTATTTT	CASSSRPALRTDTQYF
-	TRBV28	TRBJ2-1	-	TGTGCCAGCAGTTTAAGGGCAGGGGCACCCAATGAGCAGTTCTTC	CASSLRAGAPNEQFF
TRBD2	TRBV10-3	TRBJ2-3	-	TGTGCCATCAGTCAAGCGGGAGGGCTCACAGATACGCAGTATTTT	CAISQAGGLTDTQYF
-	TRBV2	TRBJ1-2	-	TGTGCCAGCAGCCGCACAGTCTTTCTAGATGGCTACACCTTC	CASSRTVFLDGYTF
-	TRBV27	TRBJ2-2	-	TGTGCCAGCAGTTCATACACCGGGGAGCTGTTTTTT	CASSSYTGELFF
TRBD2	TRBV5-1	TRBJ2-1	-	TGCGCCAGCAGCTCCGGACTAGCGGGAGGGGGAAATGGTGAGCAGTTCTTC	CASSSGLAGGGNGEQFF
-	TRBV5-8	TRBJ2-6	-	TGTGCCAGCAGCTTGGCCGGAGGGGCGGGGGCCAACGTCCTGACTTTC	CASSLAGGAGANVLTF
-	TRBV10-3	TRBJ2-4	-	TGTGCCATCAGTGAGTCCGGGGGACAAACTCTAGCCAAAAACATTCAGTACTTC	CAISESGGQTLAKNIQYF
-	TRBV7-9	TRBJ2-3	-	TGTGCCAGCAGCTTAGGTCCCGATAGCACAGATACGCAGTATTTT	CASSLGPDSTDTQYF
-	TRBV7-6	TRBJ2-2	-	TGTGCCAGCATCCCGTCATCTTTCACCGGGGAGCTGTTTTTT	CASIPSSFTGELFF
-	TRBV4-3	TRBJ2-1	-	TGCGCCAGCAGCCAAACTAGAGCCAATGAGCAGTTCTTC	CASSQTRANEQFF
-	TRBV10-3	TRBJ2-1	-	TGTGCCATCAGTGTCCAAGTCGAGCCATTTATACTACAGTTCTTC	CAISVQVEPFILQFF
TRBD2	TRBV5-1	TRBJ2-1	-	TGCGCCAGCAGACCCGGGACTAGTACCTCCAATGAGCAGTTCTTC	CASRPGTSTSNEQFF
TRBD1	TRBV6-5	TRBJ1-1	-	TGTGCCAGCAGCCTCGTCGACAGGGGACAAGCTTTCTTT	CASSLVDRGQAFF